The rows below give T cell receptor beta chains drawn from one sample of a study of CD4 and CD8 cells across lung adenocarcinoma regions. TCRdb processed the PCR reads anew with MiXCR; each CDR3 protein has one entry. The profile shows fewer than 11,000 distinct CDR3 sequences, 35% to 60% of them singletons. The sample taken for sequencing was CD8+ T cells from the margin of a lung tumor. These receptors originate from a male donor with lung adenocarcinoma. The CD4 and CD8 labels of this study may be unreliable. The CDR3 runs from the conserved cysteine through the conserved F or W.

V	J	CDR3
TRBV6-1	TRBJ2-7	CASTLDRDDSSYEQYF
TRBV10-2	NA	CASSESRTGTYEQYF
TRBV6-1	TRBJ1-2	CASSETGRDGYTF
TRBV4-3	TRBJ2-3	CGVSEHWAKNTQYF
TRBV6-1	TRBJ1-5	CASSVKTELYSNQPQHF
TRBV6-1	TRBJ2-1	CASSTARESSYNEQFF
TRBV28	NA	CASSVLSTGAQYF
TRBV25-1	TRBJ2-5	CASSEGTSGRGETQYF
TRBV20-1	NA	CSANSLRETQYF
TRBV10-1	TRBJ1-1	CASSEPRRPMNTEAFF
TRBV11-1	TRBJ2-7	CASSDRFYYEQYF
TRBV6-5	TRBJ2-1	CASSYQGGSYDEQYF
TRBV6-5	TRBJ2-7	CASSYSGQGAEQYF
TRBV6-1	TRBJ2-4	CASSEVGGEVGAKNIQYF
TRBV6-5	TRBJ1-2	CASSYFGQGGGGYTF
TRBV4-2	TRBJ2-7	CASSQFSGRLTGPYEQYF
TRBV11-2	TRBJ2-1	CASSSAPGGTGHTEEQFF
TRBV6-1	TRBJ2-1	CARDIETSGKDEQFF
TRBV9	TRBJ2-1	CASSVEVGGVYNEQFF
TRBV7-2	TRBJ2-1	CARSSGASRTDEQFF
TRBV14	TRBJ2-3	CASSQDSRHRDTQYF
TRBV6-1	TRBJ2-7	CASNSYEQYF
TRBV27	TRBJ2-5	CASSLSPPRQGAKTQYF
TRBV7-2	TRBJ1-2	CASSPAVLVWGYTF
TRBV10-1	TRBJ2-1	CAKNTDPSLYNEQFF
TRBV27	TRBJ2-2	CASSSRSAGLNTGELFF
TRBV6-1	NA	CASRVEVSSKNEQYF
TRBV7-3	TRBJ2-1	CASSSGTRLDEQFF
TRBV7-2	TRBJ2-5	CGGGSGGSDPETQYF
TRBV10-2	TRBJ1-6	CASSDPPGASYNSPPHF
TRBV6-2/TRBV6-3	TRBJ2-2	CAIPYPGELFF
TRBV6-5	TRBJ2-1	CASNLGTSGYNEQFF
TRBV10-3	TRBJ2-5	CATTSPFQENQYF
TRBV7-2	TRBJ1-2	CASSLDIRGENGYTF
TRBV28	TRBJ1-5	CASSLHRARIVNQPQHF
TRBV7-3	TRBJ2-5	CASSLFSGSYNEQYF
TRBV10-2	TRBJ1-1	CASSEPFRETEAFF
TRBV6-5	TRBJ2-1	CASSYSRGPSSRNEQFF
TRBV7-9	TRBJ2-1	CASSLGIYEQFF
TRBV10-1	TRBJ2-3	CASRGTGTLTSGNTETQYF
TRBV12-3/TRBV12-4	TRBJ2-1	CASSWALSYNEQFF
TRBV6-1	TRBJ1-6	CASLVYQSASNSPLHF
TRBV27	TRBJ2-1	CASSWGGGQFF
TRBV12-3/TRBV12-4	TRBJ2-1	CASSFMGWQNNEQFF
TRBV5-1	TRBJ2-3	CASSITASTDTQYF
TRBV10-2	TRBJ2-5	CASRPPGLAGTYQETQYF
TRBV6-5	TRBJ2-5	CASSYSGGVGGGGGGETQYF
TRBV6-1	TRBJ2-2	CASSPSFGGANTGELFF
TRBV6-5	TRBJ2-3	CASSYSIRLAGARGYAQYF
TRBV11-2	TRBJ1-2	CASSLLGANYGYTF
TRBV18	TRBJ2-1	CASSPPPGLAVYNEQFF
TRBV6-1	TRBJ2-3	CASSELHRPRANTQYF
TRBV6-1	TRBJ2-6	CASKDSAQVQRANVLTF
TRBV30	TRBJ2-1	CAWGGLAGAGEQFF
TRBV6-1	TRBJ2-5	CASLRGPLQETQYF
TRBV6-1	TRBJ2-1	CASNIETGGTEEQFF
TRBV6-1	TRBJ1-6	CASIPGGRYNSPLHF
TRBV24-1	TRBJ2-2	CATTPEGNTGELFF
TRBV6-2/TRBV6-3	TRBJ2-1	CASSSPGLAGIGQFF